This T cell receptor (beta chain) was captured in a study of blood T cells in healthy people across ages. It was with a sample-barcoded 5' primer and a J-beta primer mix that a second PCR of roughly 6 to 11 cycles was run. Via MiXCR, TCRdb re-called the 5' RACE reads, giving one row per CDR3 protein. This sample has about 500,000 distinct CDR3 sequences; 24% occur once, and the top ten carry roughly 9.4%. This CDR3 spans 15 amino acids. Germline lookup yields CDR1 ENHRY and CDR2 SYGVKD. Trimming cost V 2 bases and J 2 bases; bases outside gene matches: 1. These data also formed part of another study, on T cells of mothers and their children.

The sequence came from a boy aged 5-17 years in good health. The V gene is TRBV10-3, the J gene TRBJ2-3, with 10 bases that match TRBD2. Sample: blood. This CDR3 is CAISESGGATDTQYF. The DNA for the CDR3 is TGTGCCATCAGTGAGAGCGGGGGGGCCACAGATACGCAGTATTTT.